This record looks at one T cell receptor beta chain sequence and its context. As yet, its antigen is unknown. The Oncomine TCR Beta short-read assay was applied to DNA of cultured CD4+ T cells. One entry per CDR3 protein results from TCRdb running MiXCR on the PCR reads. The sample lists more than 9,500 distinct CDR3 sequences; 55% to 75% were seen once. Treatment in this sample: roughly 10-day PBMC culture with coronavirus spike peptide pools or control peptides (ViraFEST assay). With peptide pools, ViraFEST first expanded antigen-specific T cells and afterwards sequenced their TCRs. This record belongs to a study of vaccination and CD4 T cells after COVID-19. Looking at the study overall: Four females and six males made up the convalescents, with two Hispanic.

Study-wide points: The authors identified 304 of 307 vaccine-specific clones in convalescent patients as spike mono-reactive.

Germline CDR1 is SGHTA and CDR2 is FQGNSA. This CDR3 spans 14 amino acids. V lost 1 base and J lost 2, with 9 bases in between. This chain links TRBV7-2 with TRBJ2-7; D is ambiguous. The receptor comes from a human donor who had recovered from COVID-19. Sequencing was done on a sample of CD4+ T cells from blood, cultured in vitro. CDR3 residues: CASSLGPLAYEQYF. In nucleotides, the CDR3 is TGTGCCAGCAGCTTAGGGCCATTAGCCTACGAGCAGTACTTC.